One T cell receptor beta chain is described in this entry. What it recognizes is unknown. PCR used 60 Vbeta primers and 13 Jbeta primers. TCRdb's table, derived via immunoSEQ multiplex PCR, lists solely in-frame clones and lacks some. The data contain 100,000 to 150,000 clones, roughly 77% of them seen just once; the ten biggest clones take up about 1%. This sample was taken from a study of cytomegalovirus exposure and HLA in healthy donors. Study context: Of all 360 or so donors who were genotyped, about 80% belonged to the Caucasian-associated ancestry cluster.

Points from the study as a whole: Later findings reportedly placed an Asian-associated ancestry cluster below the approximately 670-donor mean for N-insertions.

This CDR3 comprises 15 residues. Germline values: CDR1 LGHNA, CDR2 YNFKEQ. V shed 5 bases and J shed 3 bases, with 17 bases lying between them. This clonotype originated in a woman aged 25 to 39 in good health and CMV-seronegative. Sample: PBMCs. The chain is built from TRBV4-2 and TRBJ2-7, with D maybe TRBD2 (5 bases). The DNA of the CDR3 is TGTGCCAGCAGCGAAGCGGACGGGGTAGTCTACGAGCAGTACTTC. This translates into CASSEADGVVYEQYF.